The present TCR beta chain was sequenced within a study of CXCR3-negative and CXCR3-positive naive CD8 T cells. Study context: The study obtained roughly 140 million TRB reads, about 1.5 +/- 0.3 million per library. General study results and limits: Both naive subsets, CXCR3-negative and CXCR3-positive, displayed similar TRBV-TRBJ usage, unlike memory cells. Partially decreased CXCR3 expression was recorded after cryopreservation, and fresh PBMCs were used in most assays. The authors found comparable surface CD5 between naive subsets and inferred TCR strength from TRB CDR3 properties.

Worth noting for this clonotype: What it recognizes is unknown.

UMI-labeled 5' RACE yielded the TRB cDNA libraries. TCRdb reprocessed the 5' RACE reads and stores each CDR3 protein as one record, lacking DNA. The listing records roughly 40,000 distinct CDR3 sequences. From germline, CDR1 is DFQATT and CDR2 SNEGSKA (reference sequence). The CDR3 has 15 amino acids. This TCR was sampled from a human donor in good health. Some clones in this sample may be carry-over from other donors' samples. Sequenced input: memory CD8+ T cells from blood. The chain recombines TRBV20-1 with TRBJ2-7; there is no DNA to check the TCRdb D call of TRBD2. The CDR3 sequence: CSARARDSGSYEQYF.